The clone carrying this TCR beta chain was counted a few times. The antigen remains undetermined. The data were obtained in a study of identical twins. One entry per CDR3 protein results from TCRdb running MiXCR on the 5' RACE reads. The sample has some 1,700,000 distinct CDR3 sequences, less than 40% seen once. Notes on the study in general: Weaker excess twin sharing was seen among beta out-of-frame sequences. Modeled out-of-frame TCR alpha sharing in monozygotic twins fell below observed levels.

Sequencing used cord blood. The receptor was derived from a newborn girl in good health.

CDR3 bases: TGTGCCAGCAGCCGCCACAGGGCGGATACGCAGTATTTT. Amino acids: CASSRHRADTQYF. The V gene is TRBV7-2, the J gene TRBJ2-3; perhaps TRBD1 as D (6 bases). The V gene's germline CDR1 is SGHTA and CDR2 FQGNSA. The CDR3 runs to 13 residues. V was trimmed by 5 bases and J by 6 bases, leaving 12 bases between them.